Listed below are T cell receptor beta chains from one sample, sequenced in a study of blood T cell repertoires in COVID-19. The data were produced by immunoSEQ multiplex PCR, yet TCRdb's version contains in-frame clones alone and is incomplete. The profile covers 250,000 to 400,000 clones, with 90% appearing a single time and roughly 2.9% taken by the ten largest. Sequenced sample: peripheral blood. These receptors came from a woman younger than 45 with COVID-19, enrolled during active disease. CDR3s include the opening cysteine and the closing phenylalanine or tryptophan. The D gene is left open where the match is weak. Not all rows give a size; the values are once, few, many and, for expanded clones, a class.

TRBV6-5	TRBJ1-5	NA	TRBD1	CASSSTGSNQPQHF	TGTGCCAGCAGCTCGACAGGGAGCAATCAGCCCCAGCATTTT
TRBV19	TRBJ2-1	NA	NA	CATGFGGSYNEQFF	TGTGCCACCGGATTCGGCGGCTCCTACAATGAGCAGTTCTTC
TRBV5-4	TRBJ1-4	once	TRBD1	CASSPDRGDEKLFF	TGTGCCAGCAGCCCGGACAGGGGTGATGAAAAACTGTTTTTT
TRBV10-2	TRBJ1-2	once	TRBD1	CASSEDRVNGYTF	TGCGCCAGCAGTGAGGACAGGGTGAATGGCTACACCTTC
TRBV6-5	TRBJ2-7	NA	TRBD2	CASSRRTSGYEQYF	TGTGCCTCCTCAAGGCGGACTAGCGGATACGAGCAGTACTTC
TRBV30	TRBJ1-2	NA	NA	CAWSLAGPNYGYTF	TGTGCCTGGAGTTTGGCAGGGCCTAACTATGGCTACACCTTC
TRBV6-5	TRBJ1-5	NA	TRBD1	CASSSPGQSNQPQHF	TGTGCCAGCAGTTCCCCGGGACAGAGCAATCAGCCCCAGCATTTT
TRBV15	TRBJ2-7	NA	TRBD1	CATSRGTTGTYEQYF	TGTGCCACCAGCAGAGGAACGACAGGGACCTACGAGCAGTACTTC
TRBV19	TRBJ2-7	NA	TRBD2	CASSIERLAGEQYF	TGTGCCAGTAGTATAGAGAGACTAGCAGGCGAGCAGTACTTC
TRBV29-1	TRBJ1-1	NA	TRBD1	CSVQGASTEAFF	TGCAGCGTTCAGGGGGCTAGCACTGAAGCTTTCTTT
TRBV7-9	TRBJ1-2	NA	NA	CASSPGQNYGYTF	TGTGCCAGCAGCCCAGGACAGAACTATGGCTACACCTTC
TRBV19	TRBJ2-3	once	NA	CASSPFSPGAEDTQYF	TGTGCCAGTAGCCCTTTTTCACCGGGAGCTGAAGATACGCAGTATTTT
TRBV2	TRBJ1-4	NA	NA	CASSGGGGEKLFF	TGTGCCAGCAGTGGCGGGGGGGGTGAAAAACTGTTTTTT
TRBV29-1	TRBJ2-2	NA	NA	CSVDGVNTGELFF	TGCAGCGTTGACGGGGTCAACACCGGGGAGCTGTTTTTT
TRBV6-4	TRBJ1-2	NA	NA	CASSDRFGYGYTF	TGTGCCAGCAGTGACCGATTCGGGTACGGCTACACCTTC
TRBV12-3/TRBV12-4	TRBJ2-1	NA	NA	CASSFGAVEQFF	TGTGCCAGCAGTTTTGGGGCCGTGGAGCAGTTCTTC
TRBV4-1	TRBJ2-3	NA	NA	CASSQSFTDTQYF	TGCGCCAGCAGCCAGAGCTTCACAGATACGCAGTATTTT
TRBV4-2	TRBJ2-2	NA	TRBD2	CASSQAREGRAGELFF	TGTGCCAGCAGCCAAGCACGGGAGGGCCGGGCCGGGGAGCTGTTTTTT
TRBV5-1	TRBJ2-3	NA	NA	CASSSWQGTDTQYF	TGCGCCAGCAGCTCATGGCAGGGCACAGATACGCAGTATTTT
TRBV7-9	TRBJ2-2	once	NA	CASSFDGVWLFF	TGTGCCAGCAGCTTCGACGGGGTGTGGCTGTTTTTT
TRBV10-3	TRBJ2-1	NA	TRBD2	CAISEGTGWRGWTSGRSYNEQFF	TGTGCCATCAGTGAGGGGACAGGGTGGCGTGGGTGGACTAGCGGGAGGTCCTACAATGAGCAGTTCTTC
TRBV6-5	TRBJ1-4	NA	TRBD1	CASRDTGTANEKLFF	TGTGCCAGCAGGGACACCGGGACAGCGAATGAAAAACTGTTTTTT
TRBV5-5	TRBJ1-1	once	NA	CASSLQGQSNTEAFF	TGTGCCAGCAGCTTGCAGGGGCAGTCGAACACTGAAGCTTTCTTT
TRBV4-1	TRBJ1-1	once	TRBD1	CASSQGGQGSTEAFF	TGCGCCAGCAGCCAAGGGGGACAGGGCAGCACTGAAGCTTTCTTT
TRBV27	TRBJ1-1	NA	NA	CASSFWGGTEAFF	TGTGCCAGCAGTTTTTGGGGGGGCACTGAAGCTTTCTTT
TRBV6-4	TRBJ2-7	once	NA	CASSDPQSKVCEYEQYF	TGTGCCAGCAGTGACCCCCAATCGAAAGTATGTGAGTACGAGCAGTACTTC
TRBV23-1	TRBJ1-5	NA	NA	CASSQSGEPQHF	TGCGCCAGCAGTCAGTCAGGGGAACCCCAGCATTTT
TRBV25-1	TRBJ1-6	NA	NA	CASSDLGGPLHF	TGTGCCAGCAGTGATCTCGGTGGACCCCTCCACTTT
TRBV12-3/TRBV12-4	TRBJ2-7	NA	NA	CASSENPLNGYF	TGTGCCAGCAGCGAAAATCCACTCAACGGGTACTTC
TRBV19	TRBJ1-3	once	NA	CASDPGSYSGNTIYF	TGTGCCAGCGACCCAGGATCTTACTCTGGAAACACCATATATTTT
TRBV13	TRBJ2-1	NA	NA	CASRLRGSGKNNEQFF	TGTGCCAGCAGACTGAGGGGGTCAGGAAAAAACAATGAGCAGTTCTTC
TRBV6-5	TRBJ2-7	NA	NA	CASSYESGQGYEQYF	TGTGCCAGCAGTTACGAGTCTGGGCAGGGGTACGAGCAGTACTTC
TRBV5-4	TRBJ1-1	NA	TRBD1	CASSVTGTTEAFF	TGTGCCAGCAGCGTGACAGGGACCACTGAAGCTTTCTTT
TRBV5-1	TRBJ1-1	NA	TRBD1	CASSRQGVGTEAFF	TGCGCCAGCAGCCGACAGGGGGTGGGCACTGAAGCTTTCTTT
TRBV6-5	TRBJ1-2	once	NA	CASSYSYGGYTF	TGTGCCAGCAGTTACTCCTATGGTGGCTACACCTTC
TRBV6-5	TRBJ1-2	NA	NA	CASRDVGANGYTF	TGTGCCAGCAGAGACGTGGGGGCTAATGGCTACACCTTC
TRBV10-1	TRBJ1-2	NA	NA	CASSESGRSYGYTF	TGCGCCAGCAGTGAGTCGGGTCGGAGTTATGGCTACACCTTC
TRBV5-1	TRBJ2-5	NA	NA	CASSSDSAETQYF	TGCGCCAGCAGTTCGGACAGCGCTGAGACCCAGTACTTC
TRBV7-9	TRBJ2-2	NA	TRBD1	CASEQGATGELFF	TGTGCCAGCGAGCAGGGGGCCACCGGGGAGCTGTTTTTT
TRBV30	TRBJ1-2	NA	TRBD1	CAWTATGGSYGYTF	TGTGCCTGGACCGCGACAGGGGGAAGTTATGGCTACACCTTC
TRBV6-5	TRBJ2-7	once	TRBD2	CASSWTSLYEQYF	TGTGCCAGCAGTTGGACTAGCCTCTACGAGCAGTACTTC
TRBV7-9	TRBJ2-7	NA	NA	CASSLALRVHEQYF	TGTGCCAGCAGCTTAGCCCTCAGGGTCCACGAGCAGTACTTC
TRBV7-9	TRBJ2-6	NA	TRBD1	CASSRGQGSSGANVLTF	TGTGCCAGCAGCCGCGGACAGGGAAGCTCTGGGGCCAACGTCCTGACTTTC
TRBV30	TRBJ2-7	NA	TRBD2	CAWSVRLAGIGEQYF	TGTGCCTGGAGTGTACGGCTAGCGGGAATCGGCGAGCAGTACTTC
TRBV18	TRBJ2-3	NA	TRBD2	CASSLTAGAVDTQYF	TGTGCCAGCTCACTAACAGCGGGAGCAGTAGATACGCAGTATTTT
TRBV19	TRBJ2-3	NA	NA	CASSLWTAHLGTDTQYF	TGTGCCAGTAGTCTTTGGACAGCTCATCTAGGCACAGATACGCAGTATTTT
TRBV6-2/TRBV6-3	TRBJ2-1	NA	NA	CASSSPHGGENNEQFF	TGTGCCAGCAGTTCCCCTCACGGCGGGGAAAACAATGAGCAGTTCTTC
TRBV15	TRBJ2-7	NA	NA	CATSRDPARSEQYF	TGTGCCACCAGCAGAGATCCCGCTAGAAGCGAGCAGTACTTC